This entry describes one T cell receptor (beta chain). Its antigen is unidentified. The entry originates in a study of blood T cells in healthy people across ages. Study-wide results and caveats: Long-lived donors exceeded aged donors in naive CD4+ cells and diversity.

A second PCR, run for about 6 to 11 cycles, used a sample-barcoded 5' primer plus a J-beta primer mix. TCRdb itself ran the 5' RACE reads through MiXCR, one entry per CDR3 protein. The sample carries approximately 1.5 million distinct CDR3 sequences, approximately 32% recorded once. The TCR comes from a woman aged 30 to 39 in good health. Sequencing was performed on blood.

The DNA of the CDR3 is TGCAGTGTCACTGGGACTAGCGGGTACCAAGAGACCCAGTACTTC. Amino acid sequence: CSVTGTSGYQETQYF. The chain carries TRBV20-1 and TRBJ2-5, with 12 positions matching TRBD2. Losses at the gene ends were 7 bases for V and 0 bases for J; bases not matched to a gene: 6. Germline V gene data show CDR1 as DFQATT and CDR2 as SNEGSKA (reference sequence). The CDR3 is 15 residues long.